A selection of T cell receptor beta chains follows, all from one sample in a study of T-cell memory formation after mild COVID-19. TCRdb reprocessed the 5' RACE reads with MiXCR, giving one entry per CDR3 protein. Among fewer than 250,000 distinct CDR3 sequences listed, over 9.5% were seen once. The sample taken for sequencing was PBMCs or a T cell subset sorted from them (not recorded which). Receptor source: a man between 18 and 29 years old who had mild COVID-19 (a few samples of this study predate the infection). Cell type and time point are not known. CDR3s include the opening cysteine and the closing phenylalanine or tryptophan. A D gene is named only where the DNA matches it firmly. Clone size is stated in some rows and not others, as once, few, many or a class when expanded.

>few|-|TRBV3-1|TRBJ1-2
CASSQDEVQGDGYTF
TGTGCCAGCAGCCAAGATGAAGTACAGGGAGATGGCTACACCTTC
>few|TRBD1|TRBV28|TRBJ1-5
CASSRDRAEPQHF
TGTGCCAGCAGCCGGGACAGGGCTGAGCCCCAGCATTTT
>few|-|TRBV7-2|TRBJ1-5
CASSSVGTSNQPQHF
TGTGCCAGCAGCTCGGTGGGCACGAGCAATCAGCCCCAGCATTTT
>many|-|TRBV12-3/TRBV12-4|TRBJ1-5
CASSLSGVGNQPQHF
TGTGCCAGCAGTTTATCTGGGGTTGGCAATCAGCCCCAGCATTTT
>-|-|TRBV27|TRBJ1-6
CASNLRYPGEASPLHF
TGTGCCAGCAACTTACGATACCCGGGGGAGGCATCACCCCTCCACTTT
>-|TRBD2|TRBV29-1|TRBJ2-1
CSVLAEVSSYNEQFF
TGCAGCGTTCTAGCGGAAGTAAGCTCCTACAATGAGCAGTTCTTC
>-|TRBD2|TRBV7-9|TRBJ2-3
CASSWTSGGTDTQYF
TGTGCCAGCAGCTGGACTAGCGGGGGTACAGATACGCAGTATTTT
>many|-|TRBV7-2|TRBJ2-3
CASRRSATDTQYF
TGTGCCAGCAGGAGGAGCGCCACAGATACGCAGTATTTT
>few|-|TRBV3-1|TRBJ2-1
CASSQEGTLEQFF
TGTGCCAGCAGCCAAGAGGGGACACTTGAGCAGTTCTTC
>many|-|TRBV4-3|TRBJ2-2
CASSQETTGRINTGELFF
TGCGCCAGCAGCCAAGAAACTACAGGACGCATTAACACCGGGGAGCTGTTTTTT
>-|-|TRBV28|TRBJ2-7
CASSYLYEQYF
TGTGCCAGCAGTTATCTCTACGAGCAGTACTTC
>-|TRBD2|TRBV5-6|TRBJ2-1
CASRWGSSGVGNEQFF
TGTGCCAGCAGGTGGGGGTCTAGCGGGGTAGGCAATGAGCAGTTCTTC
>few|-|TRBV7-9|TRBJ1-1
CASSSPYRGHSEAFF
TGTGCCAGCAGCTCCCCTTATCGGGGGCACTCTGAAGCTTTCTTT
>-|-|TRBV2|TRBJ1-6
CASSEDPSPLHF
TGTGCCAGCAGTGAAGACCCTTCACCCCTCCACTTT
>few|-|TRBV6-1|TRBJ1-5
CASSVREGMGQPQHF
TGTGCCAGCAGTGTTCGGGAGGGGATGGGTCAGCCCCAGCATTTT
>-|TRBD2|TRBV20-1|TRBJ2-3
CSAVGTSGTDTQYF
TGCAGTGCTGTCGGGACTAGCGGCACAGATACGCAGTATTTT
>few|-|TRBV29-1|TRBJ1-5
CSENREGQPQHF
TGCAGCGAAAACCGGGAGGGACAGCCCCAGCATTTT
>-|TRBD1|TRBV18|TRBJ1-5
CASSPRQGARDQPQHF
TGTGCCAGCTCACCTCGACAGGGGGCGAGGGATCAGCCCCAGCATTTT
>-|-|TRBV7-9|TRBJ2-5
CASSWQGVQYF
TGTGCCAGCAGCTGGCAAGGGGTCCAGTACTTC
>-|-|TRBV29-1|TRBJ1-3
CSAQDSNTIYF
TGCAGCGCTCAGGATTCCAACACCATATATTTT
>-|-|TRBV7-2|TRBJ2-3
CASSPYLTSYTDTQYF
TGTGCCAGCAGCCCATATCTAACTAGCTACACAGATACGCAGTATTTT
>few|-|TRBV20-1|TRBJ1-6
CSAKGFYNSPLHF
TGCAGTGCGAAGGGATTCTATAATTCACCCCTCCACTTT
>few|TRBD2|TRBV5-1|TRBJ2-3
CASSWGLAESTDTQYF
TGCGCCAGCAGCTGGGGACTAGCGGAATCCACAGATACGCAGTATTTT
>many|-|TRBV20-1|TRBJ1-5
CSASSRVGQPQHF
TGCAGTGCTAGTAGCAGGGTTGGGCAGCCCCAGCATTTT
>-|TRBD2|TRBV3-1|TRBJ2-7
CASSPTELAGDYEQYF
TGTGCCAGCAGCCCGACAGAACTAGCGGGGGACTACGAGCAGTACTTC
>few|-|TRBV7-2|TRBJ2-2
CASSESPVPGETGELFF
TGTGCCAGCAGCGAGTCACCGGTACCGGGAGAAACCGGGGAGCTGTTTTTT
>-|-|TRBV7-2|TRBJ2-4
CASSLGLGVAKNIQYF
TGTGCCAGCAGCTTGGGCTTAGGGGTAGCCAAAAACATTCAGTACTTC
>many|TRBD2|TRBV4-1|TRBJ2-3
CASSQSPSGGDTDTQYF
TGCGCCAGCAGCCAAAGTCCTAGCGGGGGCGACACAGATACGCAGTATTTT
>-|-|TRBV5-1|TRBJ2-5
CASSPGTNQETQYF
TGCGCCAGCAGCCCGGGGACAAACCAAGAGACCCAGTACTTC